This passage covers 18 T cell receptor beta chains from one sample sequenced in a study of blood T cells in healthy people across ages. A J-beta primer mix and a sample-barcoded 5' primer were used in a second PCR of about 7 to 12 cycles. Via MiXCR, TCRdb re-called the 5' RACE reads, giving one row per CDR3 protein. The table records under 2 million distinct CDR3 sequences, 30% to 40% of them present only once. Sequencing was performed on blood. These receptors were taken from a woman in her twenties or thirties in good health.

This clonotype was seen a handful of times. This rearrangement joins TRBV3-1 to TRBJ1-2; D is possibly TRBD1 (6 bases). Germline V gene data show CDR1 as LGHDT and CDR2 as YNNKEL (reference sequence). The CDR3 is 14 residues long. With 1 base removed from V and 6 bases from J, the gap between germline ends came to 12 bases. CDR3 bases: TGTGCCAGCAGCCAAGTAACAGGGCGGGATGGCTACACCTTC. Translation: CASSQVTGRDGYTF.

In its sample, this clonotype was seen a few times. The CDR3, as DNA: TGTGCCAGCGGCTTAAACTACGAGCAGTACTTC. Translation gives CASGLNYEQYF. The genes are TRBV3-1 and TRBJ2-7; no clear D. The V gene's germline CDR1 is LGHDT and CDR2 YNNKEL (reference sequence). The CDR3 loop spans 11 amino acids. Trimming pared 8 bases from V and 3 bases from J, leaving 8 bases between.

This clonotype occurred a few times. The genes are TRBV7-9 and TRBJ1-4; D unclear. Trimming pared 1 base from V and 2 bases from J, leaving 11 bases between. The length of the CDR3 is 16 residues. CDR1 SEHNR and CDR2 FQNEAQ come from the germline V gene (reference sequence). The CDR3 nucleotides read TGTGCCAGCAGCTTAGGTGTACCGGACACTAATGAAAAACTGTTTTTT. Its protein is CASSLGVPDTNEKLFF.

This clonotype showed up many times. The chain joins TRBV4-1 to TRBJ2-3; no clear D. CDR1 and CDR2 (germline): MGHRA, YSYEKL. The CDR3 is 15 residues long. V lost 1 base to trimming and J lost 0 bases, with 8 bases between them. The CDR3 loop is CASSQALPSTDTQYF. CDR3 in DNA: TGCGCCAGCAGCCAAGCTCTCCCGAGCACAGATACGCAGTATTTT.

This clonotype has a handful of counts. This sequence joins TRBV10-3 and TRBJ2-3; D is undetermined. The germline V gene encodes CDR1 ENHRY and CDR2 SYGVKD. This CDR3 has 14 amino acids. V was shortened by 3 bases and J by 6 bases, with 13 bases between the two germline ends. This CDR3 reads CAISDGPSADTQYF. For the CDR3, the DNA is TGTGCCATCAGTGACGGGCCTAGTGCGGATACGCAGTATTTT.

This chain links TRBV9 with TRBJ1-2; D gene uncertain. This CDR3 contains 18 residues. From germline, CDR1 is SGDLS and CDR2 YYNGEE. With 0 bases removed from V and 4 bases from J, the gap between germline ends came to 22 bases. CDR3 residues: CASSVGGARRSTAYGYTF. The CDR3 DNA follows: TGTGCCAGCAGCGTAGGAGGCGCGCGGCGGAGCACCGCCTATGGCTACACCTTC.

The gene calls are TRBV29-1 and TRBJ1-1; D is possibly TRBD1 (6 bases). In germline, CDR1 is SQVTM, CDR2 ANQGSEA. CDR3 length: 14 amino acids. V lost 6 bases to trimming and J lost 0 bases, with 14 bases between them. In DNA form, the CDR3 reads TGCAGCGTGTCCACAGGGATGATGAACACTGAAGCTTTCTTT. This translates into CSVSTGMMNTEAFF. The full variable domain, its missing parts supplied by reference TRBV29-1 and TRBJ1-1, is SAVISQKPSRDICQRGTSLTIQCQVDSQVTMMFWYRQQPGQSLTLIATANQGSEATYESGFVIDKFPISRPNLTFSTLTVSNMSPEDSSIYLCSVSTGMMNTEAFFGQGTRLTVV.

The chain combines TRBV3-1 with TRBJ2-1; D is possibly TRBD2 (6 bases). The CDR3 totals 14 residues. The V gene lost 4 bases and the J gene lost 7 bases, with 14 bases spanning the gap. Germline lookup yields CDR1 LGHDT and CDR2 YNNKEL (reference sequence). The CDR3 spells CASSRLGTSNEQFF. The DNA for the CDR3 is TGTGCCAGCAGCCGCCTTGGGACTTCAAATGAGCAGTTCTTC.

This clonotype has just a few counts. The chain joins TRBV9 to TRBJ1-3; D not resolved. The CDR3 covers 14 residues. V was clipped by 0 bases and J by 6 bases, with 10 bases between them. Looked up from germline, CDR1 is SGDLS and CDR2 is YYNGEE. This CDR3 reads CASSVASEVNTIYF. In DNA form, the CDR3 reads TGTGCCAGCAGCGTAGCTTCAGAGGTAAACACCATATATTTT. Drawing the rest from reference TRBV9 and TRBJ1-3, the complete variable domain is DSGVTQTPKHLITATGQRVTLRCSPRSGDLSVYWYQQSLDQGLQFLIQYYNGEERAKGNILERFSAQQFPDLHSELNLSSLELGDSALYFCASSVASEVNTIYFGEGSWLTVV.

The chain employs TRBV7-8 and TRBJ2-3; 13 nucleotides match TRBD2. CDR1 SGHVS and CDR2 FQNEAQ come from the germline V gene. The V gene end was trimmed by 5 bases and the J gene end by 2 bases; junction bases not matched to a gene: 7. The CDR3 spans 17 residues. The CDR3 reads CASSPYGTSGITDTQYF. The CDR3 nucleotides are TGTGCCAGCAGCCCTTACGGGACTAGCGGGATCACAGATACGCAGTATTTT.

This clonotype showed up just a few times. The rearrangement links TRBV28 to TRBJ2-1; unclear D gene. The CDR3 is made up of 12 amino acids. Germline CDR1 is MDHEN and CDR2 is SYDVKM. With 5 bases removed from V and 7 bases from J, the gap between germline ends came to 9 bases. In nucleotides, the CDR3 is TGTGCCAGCAGTCATCGTAAGAATGAGCAGTTCTTC. It yields the protein CASSHRKNEQFF.

This clonotype appeared a few times. This chain uses TRBV5-1 with TRBJ2-1; 8 bases agree with TRBD1. V shed 0 bases, J shed 6 bases, and the junction held 5 bases outside the gene matches. This CDR3 has 15 amino acids. Germline lookup yields CDR1 SGHRS and CDR2 YFSETQ. Here the CDR3 reads CASSLAGQESNEQFF. CDR3 sequence (DNA): TGCGCCAGCAGCTTGGCGGGACAGGAGTCCAATGAGCAGTTCTTC.

The table lists this clonotype with a few counts. V usage is TRBV6-1 and J usage is TRBJ1-2; 10 positions match TRBD1. The CDR3 length is 15 residues. CDR1 and CDR2 (germline): MNHNS, SASEGT. The V gene end was trimmed by 4 bases and the J gene end by 2 bases; junction bases not matched to a gene: 4. The CDR3 reads CASSAETGGNYGYTF. The DNA for the CDR3 is TGTGCCAGCAGTGCTGAGACAGGGGGCAACTATGGCTACACCTTC.

The table lists this clonotype with a few counts. This may arise from a read error, as a much more abundant clone is one base away. The CDR3 DNA reads as TGCGCCAGCAGCTTGGGGCTTTGTGGTGAAGCTTTCTTT. It codes for CASSLGLCGEAFF. This chain links TRBV5-1 with TRBJ1-1; D uncertain. The ends were cut back, 0 bases at V and 7 bases at J, with 10 bases in the middle. The CDR3 runs to 13 residues. Germline loops: CDR1 SGHRS, CDR2 YFSETQ.

The chain is built from TRBV4-2 and TRBJ2-7; perhaps TRBD2 as D (5 bases). V lost 1 base and J lost 4, with 11 bases in between. The CDR3 loop spans 14 amino acids. Germline-derived CDR1 and CDR2 are LGHNA and YNFKEQ. This CDR3 is CASSQVGRDYEQYF. The CDR3 bases are TGTGCCAGCAGCCAAGTAGGACGGGATTACGAGCAGTACTTC.

A remark on this clonotype: The junction departs from the called germline gene at one end, perhaps through a read error. The V call is TRBV3-1, the J call TRBJ2-3, with 10 bases lining up with TRBD2. This CDR3 is 15 amino acids long. Germline loops: CDR1 LGHDT, CDR2 YNNKEL (reference sequence). The CDR3 sequence: CASNQGTSASDTQYF. The CDR3 bases are TGTGCCAGCAACCAAGGGACTAGCGCTTCAGATACGCAGTATTTT.

This clonotype was found many times. This chain connects TRBV4-2 to TRBJ2-6; 7 bases match TRBD2. This CDR3 spans 17 amino acids. CDR1 is LGHNA, CDR2 YNFKEQ, per germline. J was trimmed by 2 bases and V by 3 bases; bases with no gene match: 7. CDR3 bases: TGTGCCAGCAGCCAGCTATTGAGCGGGGCTGGGGCCAACGTCCTGACTTTC. Translating it yields CASSQLLSGAGANVLTF.

This clonotype appeared many times. A much larger clone differs from this one at a single base, so this may be a read error. The chain links TRBV12-3 or TRBV12-4 to TRBJ2-2, with 8 bases aligning to TRBD2. The CDR3 spans 17 residues. The CDR3 DNA reads TGTGCCAGCAGTCGCCTAGCGGGCCAAGGGAACACCGGGGAGCGGTTTTTT. This codes for CASSRLAGQGNTGERFF.